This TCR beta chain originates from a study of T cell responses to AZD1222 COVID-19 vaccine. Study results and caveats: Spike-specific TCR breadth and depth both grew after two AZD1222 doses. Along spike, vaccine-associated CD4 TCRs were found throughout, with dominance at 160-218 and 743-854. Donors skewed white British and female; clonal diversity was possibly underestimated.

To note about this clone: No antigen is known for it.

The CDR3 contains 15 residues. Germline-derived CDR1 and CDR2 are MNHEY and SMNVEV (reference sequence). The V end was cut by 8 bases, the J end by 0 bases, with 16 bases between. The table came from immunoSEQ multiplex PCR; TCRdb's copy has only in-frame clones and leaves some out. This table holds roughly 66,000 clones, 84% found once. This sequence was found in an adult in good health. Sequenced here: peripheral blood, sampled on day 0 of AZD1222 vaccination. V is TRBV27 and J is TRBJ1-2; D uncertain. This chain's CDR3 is CASGIYGPANYGYTF. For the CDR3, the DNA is TGTGCCAGCGGGATTTACGGACCAGCTAACTATGGCTACACCTTC.